A selection of T cell receptor beta chains follows, all from one sample in a study of blood T cells in healthy people across ages. TCRdb analysed the 5' RACE reads with MiXCR anew, one entry per CDR3 protein. Counted here are over a million distinct CDR3 sequences, approximately 60% occurring once; the ten biggest clones make up under 8.5%. The sequenced material came from blood. These receptors originate from a man aged 18 to 35 in good health. Both conserved end residues are part of each CDR3. D genes are given only for firm matches. Part of the rows lack a size; the others show once, few, many or a class for expanded clones.

few,TRBV10-3,TRBJ2-7,NA,CAISESFILYEQYF,TGTGCCATCAGTGAGTCCTTCATCTTATACGAGCAGTACTTC
few,TRBV27,TRBJ2-7,NA,CASSFFSGPYEQYF,TGTGCCAGCAGTTTTTTTAGCGGCCCCTACGAGCAGTACTTC
NA,TRBV20-1,TRBJ2-7,NA,CSARGPGAYEQYF,TGCAGTGCTAGAGGTCCGGGGGCTTACGAGCAGTACTTC
NA,TRBV29-1,TRBJ2-3,NA,CSVEDLGGATDTQYF,TGCAGCGTTGAAGACCTTGGGGGGGCCACAGATACGCAGTATTTT
few,TRBV29-1,TRBJ2-1,NA,CSVPPTQGVNEQFF,TGCAGCGTTCCCCCTACGCAGGGAGTCAATGAGCAGTTCTTC
NA,TRBV6-4,TRBJ2-7,NA,CASTPTWFLAYEQYF,TGTGCCAGCACTCCGACATGGTTCCTTGCCTACGAGCAGTACTTC
NA,TRBV24-1,TRBJ2-1,NA,CATSDLTGSTEQFF,TGTGCCACCAGTGATCTAACAGGGAGCACGGAGCAGTTCTTC
NA,TRBV20-1,TRBJ1-2,TRBD1,CSARTGEGVNYGYTF,TGCAGTGCCCGGACAGGGGAAGGGGTAAACTATGGCTACACCTTC
NA,TRBV12-3/TRBV12-4,TRBJ2-3,NA,CASSNLDTQYF,TGTGCCAGCAGCAATCTGGATACGCAGTATTTT
NA,TRBV6-6,TRBJ2-5,NA,CASSYSDGTGPETQYF,TGTGCCAGCAGTTACAGTGATGGAACAGGCCCAGAGACCCAGTACTTC
few,TRBV28,TRBJ2-1,NA,CASTPGDLNEQFF,TGTGCCAGCACGCCCGGAGACCTCAATGAGCAGTTCTTC
NA,TRBV7-2,TRBJ1-2,NA,CASSLALEGGYTF,TGTGCCAGCAGCTTAGCCCTCGAAGGGGGCTACACCTTC
NA,TRBV6-2/TRBV6-3,TRBJ2-1,TRBD1,CASSHRGLRGNEQFF,TGTGCCAGCAGTCACAGGGGGCTTCGGGGGAATGAGCAGTTCTTC
NA,TRBV29-1,TRBJ1-2,NA,CSVDFQGRAGGYTF,TGCAGCGTTGATTTCCAGGGCAGGGCCGGCGGCTACACCTTC
few,TRBV28,TRBJ2-5,TRBD1,CASSTDRVGMSETQYF,TGTGCCAGCAGCACAGACAGGGTGGGGATGTCAGAGACCCAGTACTTC
NA,TRBV4-3,TRBJ2-7,TRBD1,CASSQARDRDVYEQYF,TGCGCCAGCAGCCAGGCCCGGGACAGGGATGTCTACGAGCAGTACTTC
NA,TRBV27,TRBJ2-2,NA,CASTSGTKRDYDTGELFF,TGTGCCAGCACTTCCGGGACAAAAAGGGATTATGACACCGGGGAGCTGTTTTTT
NA,TRBV6-6,TRBJ2-5,TRBD1,CASSYGRDRGETQYF,TGTGCCAGCAGTTACGGCCGGGACAGGGGGGAGACCCAGTACTTC
few,TRBV7-9,TRBJ2-1,TRBD2,CASSFTSGGDNEQFF,TGTGCCAGCAGCTTCACTAGCGGGGGGGACAATGAGCAGTTCTTC
NA,TRBV28,TRBJ2-7,NA,CASSLEDTAAYEQYF,TGTGCCAGCAGTTTAGAGGACACCGCAGCCTACGAGCAGTACTTC
few,TRBV4-1,TRBJ2-1,NA,CASSQSPAVEQFF,TGCGCCAGCAGCCAATCCCCAGCGGTCGAGCAGTTCTTC
once,TRBV20-1,TRBJ2-7,NA,CSARQGWAQYF,TGCAGTGCTAGGCAGGGCTGGGCCCAGTACTTC
NA,TRBV4-1,TRBJ1-2,NA,CASSLTRKNYGYTF,TGCGCCAGCAGCCTAACAAGGAAAAACTATGGCTACACCTTC
NA,TRBV10-3,TRBJ1-5,NA,CAISESASQPQHF,TGTGCCATCAGTGAGTCGGCCAGTCAGCCCCAGCATTTT
few,TRBV6-5,TRBJ1-2,NA,CASSYSFDNLNLIYGYTF,TGTGCCAGCAGTTACTCGTTTGATAACTTAAATTTGATCTATGGCTACACCTTC
NA,TRBV5-1,TRBJ2-1,TRBD1,CASSLEGTGLDNEQFF,TGCGCCAGCAGCTTGGAAGGGACAGGGCTTGACAATGAGCAGTTCTTC
NA,TRBV5-1,TRBJ2-1,NA,CASTPGGGEQFF,TGCGCCAGCACCCCCGGAGGGGGAGAGCAGTTCTTC
NA,TRBV12-3/TRBV12-4,TRBJ1-1,NA,CASSGGTRAFF,TGTGCCAGCAGTGGGGGGACCCGAGCTTTCTTT
few,TRBV6-2/TRBV6-3,TRBJ1-2,NA,CASSYGSGNYGYTF,TGTGCCAGCAGTTACGGATCAGGGAACTATGGCTACACCTTC
NA,TRBV4-2,TRBJ2-7,NA,CASSQEIWSGYEQYF,TGTGCCAGCAGCCAAGAAATTTGGTCGGGCTACGAGCAGTACTTC
NA,TRBV7-2,TRBJ2-1,TRBD2,CASSQIGGGEQFF,TGTGCCAGCAGCCAGATCGGGGGGGGTGAGCAGTTCTTC
NA,TRBV3-1,TRBJ2-2,NA,CASSQELYTGELFF,TGTGCCAGCAGCCAAGAACTATACACCGGGGAGCTGTTTTTT
NA,TRBV4-1,TRBJ2-5,TRBD1,CASSQADRGHETQYF,TGCGCCAGCAGCCAAGCGGACAGGGGGCACGAGACCCAGTACTTC
NA,TRBV5-6,TRBJ1-6,NA,CASSIPASPLHF,TGTGCCAGCAGTATACCGGCGTCACCCCTCCACTTT
NA,TRBV15,TRBJ2-1,NA,CATSRGVGGPYNEQFF,TGTGCCACCAGCAGAGGGGTGGGAGGCCCTTACAATGAGCAGTTCTTC
NA,TRBV6-5,TRBJ2-6,TRBD1,CASSYDRGSQVSGANVLTF,TGTGCCAGCAGCTATGACAGGGGGTCCCAAGTCTCTGGGGCCAACGTCCTGACTTTC
NA,TRBV29-1,TRBJ1-1,TRBD1,CSVGEQGYTEAFF,TGCAGCGTCGGCGAACAGGGGTACACTGAAGCTTTCTTT
NA,TRBV9,TRBJ2-1,NA,CASSGQGGEQFF,TGTGCCAGCAGCGGCCAAGGAGGTGAGCAGTTCTTC
NA,TRBV9,TRBJ2-7,TRBD1,CASSVQGQGPYEQYF,TGTGCCAGCAGCGTACAGGGACAGGGGCCCTACGAGCAGTACTTC
NA,TRBV21-1,TRBJ2-7,NA,CASSTPRLQVSYEQYF,TGTGCCAGCAGCACCCCCCGGCTTCAGGTGAGCTACGAGCAGTACTTC
few,TRBV12-3/TRBV12-4,TRBJ2-7,NA,CASSLRAGTWDEQYF,TGTGCCAGCAGTTTAAGGGCGGGGACCTGGGACGAGCAGTACTTC
NA,TRBV29-1,TRBJ2-3,TRBD2,CSVTGTSGDPFDTQYF,TGCAGCGTTACCGGGACTAGTGGGGATCCCTTTGATACGCAGTATTTT
NA,TRBV7-9,TRBJ2-7,TRBD1,CASSTDRGPYEQYF,TGTGCCAGCAGCACAGACAGGGGACCCTACGAGCAGTACTTC
few,TRBV27,TRBJ2-7,NA,CASRAQSYEQYF,TGTGCCAGCAGGGCACAGTCCTACGAGCAGTACTTC
NA,TRBV2,TRBJ2-1,NA,CASRALLVGNKGQFF,TGTGCCAGCAGAGCCTTGCTTGTTGGGAACAAGGGGCAGTTCTTC
NA,TRBV2,TRBJ2-2,NA,CASSEAEGTNTGELFF,TGTGCCAGCAGTGAAGCCGAGGGGACGAACACCGGGGAGCTGTTTTTT
NA,TRBV6-1,TRBJ2-5,NA,CASSGRGLGETQYF,TGTGCCAGCAGTGGCCGGGGGCTCGGGGAGACCCAGTACTTC
NA,TRBV20-1,TRBJ2-4,NA,CSAREAREQYF,TGCAGTGCTAGGGAGGCAAGGGAGCAGTACTTC
few,TRBV4-2,TRBJ2-1,NA,CASSRLTRYNEQFF,TGTGCCAGCAGCCGACTGACTAGATACAATGAGCAGTTCTTC
NA,TRBV7-9,TRBJ2-5,NA,CASSPPRTQETQYF,TGTGCCAGCAGCCCCCCGAGGACCCAAGAGACCCAGTACTTC
NA,TRBV27,TRBJ2-1,TRBD2,CASRGSGRGTGEQFF,TGTGCCAGCAGAGGTAGCGGGAGGGGTACGGGTGAGCAGTTCTTC
few,TRBV10-3,TRBJ1-1,NA,CAISDSWGTEAFF,TGTGCCATCAGTGATTCCTGGGGCACTGAAGCTTTCTTT
NA,TRBV3-1,TRBJ1-1,NA,CASSRGRGGRMDTEAFF,TGTGCCAGCAGCCGCGGACGGGGAGGAAGAATGGACACTGAAGCTTTCTTT
NA,TRBV6-2/TRBV6-3,TRBJ1-5,NA,CASSYVIGGGKQPQHF,TGTGCCAGCAGTTACGTGATTGGGGGTGGCAAGCAGCCCCAGCATTTT
once,TRBV14,TRBJ2-5,TRBD1,CASSQEGGLCTQYF,TGTGCCAGCAGCCAAGAAGGGGGCCTCTGTACCCAGTACTTC
NA,TRBV5-6,TRBJ1-6,NA,CASSLVGGSSYNSPLHF,TGTGCCAGCAGCTTGGTGGGGGGAAGCTCCTATAATTCACCCCTCCACTTT
NA,TRBV6-2/TRBV6-3,TRBJ2-2,TRBD1,CASSYRQGAPTGELFF,TGTGCCAGCAGTTACCGACAGGGGGCGCCCACCGGGGAGCTGTTTTTT
NA,TRBV2,TRBJ1-5,NA,CASSEIPLDSLGNQPQHF,TGTGCCAGCAGTGAAATCCCATTAGACAGTCTCGGGAATCAGCCCCAGCATTTT